These T cell receptor beta chains were read from a single sample in a study of blood T cell repertoires in COVID-19. The assay was immunoSEQ multiplex PCR, and TCRdb's table has in-frame clones only and misses some. The repertoire consists of approximately 100,000 clones, with about 84% occurring once and the leading ten covering about 4.4%. The sample taken for sequencing was peripheral blood. The receptors come from a man between 60 and 75 years old with acute or convalescent COVID-19. The CDR3 runs from the conserved cysteine through the conserved F or W. The D gene is left open where the match is weak. Only part of the rows carry a size: once, few, many, or a class if the clone is expanded.

d_gene: TRBD2; j_gene: TRBJ2-7; v_gene: TRBV6-1; abundance: NA; CDR3nt: TGTGCCAGCAGTGAAGCGGAGCGGGGGTTCGGGGCCTACGAGCAGTACTTC; CDR3aa: CASSEAERGFGAYEQYF
d_gene: TRBD2; j_gene: TRBJ2-2; v_gene: TRBV6-2/TRBV6-3; abundance: NA; CDR3nt: TGTGCCAGCAGTTACTCGGGACTAGCGGGAGGCACCGGGGAGCTGTTTTTT; CDR3aa: CASSYSGLAGGTGELFF
d_gene: TRBD2; j_gene: TRBJ2-3; v_gene: TRBV4-1; abundance: NA; CDR3nt: TGCGCCAGCAGCCAAGTAGCGGGAGCGGATACGCAGTATTTT; CDR3aa: CASSQVAGADTQYF
d_gene: NA; j_gene: TRBJ2-3; v_gene: TRBV7-2; abundance: NA; CDR3nt: TGTGCCAGCAGCTTTAAGCGGGGCACAGATACGCAGTATTTT; CDR3aa: CASSFKRGTDTQYF
d_gene: TRBD2; j_gene: TRBJ2-1; v_gene: TRBV3-1/TRBV3-2; abundance: NA; CDR3nt: TGTGCCAGCAGCGTGACTAGCGGCTCCTACAATGAGCAGTTCTTC; CDR3aa: CASSVTSGSYNEQFF
d_gene: NA; j_gene: TRBJ2-5; v_gene: TRBV7-9; abundance: NA; CDR3nt: TGTGCCAGCAGCCCACCCGAGAGGAGGGACCAAGAGACCCAGTACTTC; CDR3aa: CASSPPERRDQETQYF
d_gene: NA; j_gene: TRBJ2-2; v_gene: TRBV4-3; abundance: NA; CDR3nt: TGCGCCAGCAGCCAACACAGAACCGGGGAGCTGTTTTTT; CDR3aa: CASSQHRTGELFF
d_gene: NA; j_gene: TRBJ1-5; v_gene: TRBV7-8; abundance: NA; CDR3nt: TGTGCCAGCAGTACTCTTAACAGGGACTACAATCAGCCCCAGCATTTT; CDR3aa: CASSTLNRDYNQPQHF
d_gene: TRBD2; j_gene: TRBJ2-7; v_gene: TRBV4-2; abundance: NA; CDR3nt: TGTGCCAGCAGCCAAGCTGCGGGACTAGCTACTTACGAGCAGTACTTC; CDR3aa: CASSQAAGLATYEQYF
d_gene: TRBD1; j_gene: TRBJ1-4; v_gene: TRBV25-1; abundance: NA; CDR3nt: TGTGCCAGCAGTGAATCCCCCGGGACAGGGAAAAATAATGAAAAACTGTTTTTT; CDR3aa: CASSESPGTGKNNEKLFF
d_gene: NA; j_gene: TRBJ1-5; v_gene: TRBV28; abundance: NA; CDR3nt: TGTGCCAGCAGTAGACGGGGCAATCAGCCCCAGCATTTT; CDR3aa: CASSRRGNQPQHF
d_gene: NA; j_gene: TRBJ1-4; v_gene: TRBV5-6; abundance: NA; CDR3nt: TGTGCCAGCAGCTTTAAACAGTCTAATGAAAAACTGTTTTTT; CDR3aa: CASSFKQSNEKLFF
d_gene: NA; j_gene: TRBJ2-7; v_gene: TRBV11-3; abundance: NA; CDR3nt: TGTGCCAGCAGCTTAGTGCAGACCTACGAGCAGTACTTC; CDR3aa: CASSLVQTYEQYF
d_gene: TRBD1; j_gene: TRBJ1-2; v_gene: TRBV19; abundance: NA; CDR3nt: TGTGCCAGTACCCCCCAGGCAGGGGGCAGGACGAATTCTAACTATGGCTACACCTTC; CDR3aa: CASTPQAGGRTNSNYGYTF
d_gene: NA; j_gene: TRBJ1-1; v_gene: TRBV12-3/TRBV12-4; abundance: once; CDR3nt: TGTGCCAGCAGTTTAACCGGGAACACTGAAGCTTTCTTT; CDR3aa: CASSLTGNTEAFF
d_gene: TRBD2; j_gene: TRBJ2-1; v_gene: TRBV5-1; abundance: NA; CDR3nt: TGCGCCAGTAGACTAGCCTCCTACAATGAGCAGTTCTTC; CDR3aa: CASRLASYNEQFF
d_gene: NA; j_gene: TRBJ2-7; v_gene: TRBV6-2/TRBV6-3; abundance: NA; CDR3nt: TGTGCCAGCAGTTACTTCGTCGATGGGAGTGCCTACGAGCAGTACTTC; CDR3aa: CASSYFVDGSAYEQYF
d_gene: NA; j_gene: TRBJ1-5; v_gene: TRBV28; abundance: few; CDR3nt: TGTGCCAGCAGTTTGGGAGGGGTTAATAGCAATCAGCCCCAGCATTTT; CDR3aa: CASSLGGVNSNQPQHF
d_gene: NA; j_gene: TRBJ1-5; v_gene: TRBV6-5; abundance: NA; CDR3nt: TGTGCCAGCAGTTACAACGGGGGCAATCAGCCCCAGCATTTT; CDR3aa: CASSYNGGNQPQHF
d_gene: NA; j_gene: TRBJ1-5; v_gene: TRBV4-1; abundance: NA; CDR3nt: TGCGCCAGCAGCCAAGTAGCGGGGATTAGCAATCAGCCCCAGCATTTT; CDR3aa: CASSQVAGISNQPQHF
d_gene: TRBD2; j_gene: TRBJ2-7; v_gene: TRBV5-5; abundance: NA; CDR3nt: TGTGCCAGCAGCTTGGGGCTAGCGGGAGCCTACGAGCAGTACTTC; CDR3aa: CASSLGLAGAYEQYF
d_gene: TRBD1; j_gene: TRBJ1-5; v_gene: TRBV24-1; abundance: NA; CDR3nt: TGTGCCACCAGTGATTCGGGACAGGGGTTCGGTCAGCCCCAGCATTTT; CDR3aa: CATSDSGQGFGQPQHF
d_gene: NA; j_gene: TRBJ1-1; v_gene: TRBV7-9; abundance: NA; CDR3nt: TGTGCCAGCAGCCCAGCCCGGGAACTCACTGAAGCTTTCTTT; CDR3aa: CASSPARELTEAFF
d_gene: NA; j_gene: TRBJ2-6; v_gene: TRBV7-9; abundance: NA; CDR3nt: TGTGCCAGCAGCTCAGAAAACTCTGGGGCCAACGTCCTGACTTTC; CDR3aa: CASSSENSGANVLTF
d_gene: NA; j_gene: TRBJ1-2; v_gene: TRBV7-2; abundance: NA; CDR3nt: TGTGCCAGCAGCTTAGAGACGGGGGTAGGGGGCTACACCTTC; CDR3aa: CASSLETGVGGYTF
d_gene: NA; j_gene: TRBJ1-2; v_gene: TRBV12-3/TRBV12-4; abundance: few; CDR3nt: TGTGCCAGCAGCTCTCGGGCTAACTATGGCTACACCTTC; CDR3aa: CASSSRANYGYTF
d_gene: NA; j_gene: TRBJ2-2; v_gene: TRBV4-2; abundance: NA; CDR3nt: TGTGCCAGCAGCCGATACTACGCCGGAACCGGGGAGCTGTTTTTT; CDR3aa: CASSRYYAGTGELFF
d_gene: NA; j_gene: TRBJ1-4; v_gene: TRBV28; abundance: NA; CDR3nt: TGTGCCAGCAGCCGCCGGGAGGCAAAACTGTTTTTT; CDR3aa: CASSRREAKLFF
d_gene: TRBD1; j_gene: TRBJ2-3; v_gene: TRBV5-1; abundance: once; CDR3nt: TGCGCCAGCAGCTACTTCCAGGGGGCCCTGGGCACAGATACGCAGTATTTT; CDR3aa: CASSYFQGALGTDTQYF
d_gene: NA; j_gene: TRBJ1-1; v_gene: TRBV9; abundance: NA; CDR3nt: TGTGCCAGCAGCGTATCCGGAGATCGGACTGAAGCTTTCTTT; CDR3aa: CASSVSGDRTEAFF
d_gene: NA; j_gene: TRBJ2-1; v_gene: TRBV6-5; abundance: NA; CDR3nt: TGTGCCAGCAGCTTCGGACAGTCCGGCGAGCAGTTCTTC; CDR3aa: CASSFGQSGEQFF
d_gene: NA; j_gene: TRBJ2-3; v_gene: TRBV24-1; abundance: NA; CDR3nt: TGTGCCACCAGTTCCCCAACCCGGGGGGCCTACACAGATACGCAGTATTTT; CDR3aa: CATSSPTRGAYTDTQYF
d_gene: NA; j_gene: TRBJ2-3; v_gene: TRBV5-1; abundance: NA; CDR3nt: TGCGCCAGCAGCTCTCAGGGAACAGATACGCAGTATTTT; CDR3aa: CASSSQGTDTQYF
d_gene: TRBD2; j_gene: TRBJ2-1; v_gene: TRBV30; abundance: NA; CDR3nt: TGTGCCTGGAGTGTACCGACTAGCGGGGGGCGCAATGAGCAGTTCTTC; CDR3aa: CAWSVPTSGGRNEQFF
d_gene: NA; j_gene: TRBJ1-6; v_gene: TRBV3-1/TRBV3-2; abundance: NA; CDR3nt: TGTGCCAGCAGCCTTAATTGGGGAGGTTCACCCCTCCACTTT; CDR3aa: CASSLNWGGSPLHF
d_gene: NA; j_gene: TRBJ2-4; v_gene: TRBV7-2; abundance: NA; CDR3nt: TGTGCCAGCAGTCAACTGCCGGGGGCCAAAAACATTCAGTACTTC; CDR3aa: CASSQLPGAKNIQYF
d_gene: TRBD1; j_gene: TRBJ1-2; v_gene: TRBV6-5; abundance: NA; CDR3nt: TGTGCCAGCAGATCCCAGGGGGTTGGGGGCTACACCTTC; CDR3aa: CASRSQGVGGYTF
d_gene: TRBD2; j_gene: TRBJ2-5; v_gene: TRBV7-3; abundance: NA; CDR3nt: TGTGCCAGCAGCGCCGGGGGGGAGACCCAGTACTTC; CDR3aa: CASSAGGETQYF
d_gene: NA; j_gene: TRBJ1-4; v_gene: TRBV7-2; abundance: NA; CDR3nt: TGTGCCAGCAGCTTAGCCCCGGAAACAGTTGAAAAACTGTTTTTT; CDR3aa: CASSLAPETVEKLFF
d_gene: NA; j_gene: TRBJ2-5; v_gene: TRBV12-3/TRBV12-4; abundance: NA; CDR3nt: TGTGCCAGTCGCAAGGAGGACGAGACCCAGTACTTC; CDR3aa: CASRKEDETQYF
d_gene: NA; j_gene: TRBJ1-2; v_gene: TRBV11-2; abundance: NA; CDR3nt: TGTGCCAGCAGCTTGTCAGGAGGCTATGGCTACACCTTC; CDR3aa: CASSLSGGYGYTF
d_gene: NA; j_gene: TRBJ2-5; v_gene: TRBV6-2/TRBV6-3; abundance: NA; CDR3nt: TGTGCCAGCAGTTTCAATGAGATCCAAGAGACCCAGTACTTC; CDR3aa: CASSFNEIQETQYF